These 22 T cell receptor beta chains originate from one sample sequenced in a study of shared clonotypes between healthy human individuals. Clones were sequenced by immunoSEQ multiplex PCR, and TCRdb holds only the in-frame ones, with some missing. The sample lists around 510,000 clones, roughly 95% occurring once. Sequenced: naive CD4+ T cells sorted from blood. As to subset: CD45RA+ positively selected. These receptors originate from a woman in her 30s in good health.

This rearrangement joins TRBV15 to TRBJ2-1, with D uncertain. Trimming pared 6 bases from V and 5 bases from J, leaving 8 bases between. The germline V gene encodes CDR1 LNHNV and CDR2 YYDKDF (reference sequence). The CDR3 covers 12 residues. The CDR3 sequence is CATSLVNNEQFF. In DNA form, the CDR3 reads TGTGCCACCAGTTTAGTGAACAATGAGCAGTTCTTC. Complete variable domain (other parts from reference TRBV15 and TRBJ2-1): DAMVIQNPRYQVTQFGKPVTLSCSQTLNHNVMYWYQQKSSQAPKLLFHYYDKDFNNEADTPDNFQSRRPNTSFCFLDIRSPGLGDTAMYLCATSLVNNEQFFGPGTRLTVL.

The gene calls are TRBV27 and TRBJ1-5; no reliable D call. V dropped 3 bases and J dropped 0 bases, with 0 bases sitting between them. The CDR3 has 12 amino acids. CDR1 is MNHEY, CDR2 SMNVEV, per germline (reference sequence). CDR3 coding DNA: TGTGCCAGCAGTTTTAGCAATCAGCCCCAGCATTTT. Amino acid sequence: CASSFSNQPQHF.

This chain joins TRBV14 and TRBJ1-3; possible D gene TRBD1, 5 bases. This CDR3 contains 15 residues. Per the germline V gene, CDR1 is SGHDN and CDR2 is FVKESK. Trimming removed 0 bases from V and 5 bases from J, with 11 bases in between. In DNA form, the CDR3 reads TGTGCCAGCAGCCAAGATTGGTCAGGGCGAAACACCATATATTTT. Translating gives CASSQDWSGRNTIYF. Looking up the rest from reference TRBV14 and TRBJ1-3 gives the full variable domain: EAGVTQFPSHSVIEKGQTVTLRCDPISGHDNLYWYRRVMGKEIKFLLHFVKESKQDESGMPNNRFLAERTGGTYSTLKVQPAELEDSGVYFCASSQDWSGRNTIYFGEGSWLTVV.

This clone was recorded a few times. The chain has TRBV19 and TRBJ1-4, with a weak D call TRBD1 (5 bases). Germline V gives CDR1 LNHDA, CDR2 SQIVND (reference sequence). The V and J ends lost 5 bases and 1 base respectively, with 8 bases between them. The CDR3 covers 14 residues. This chain's CDR3 is CASSVTVTNEKLFF. The CDR3 nucleotides read TGTGCCAGTAGTGTGACAGTAACTAATGAAAAACTGTTTTTT.

This chain links TRBV4-2 with TRBJ2-1; weak D call: TRBD1 (6 bases). Germline CDR1 and CDR2: LGHNA and YNFKEQ. V shed 2 bases and J shed 0 bases, with 11 bases lying between them. The CDR3 is 16 amino acids. This chain's CDR3 is CASSQTQGSSYNEQFF. The DNA of the CDR3 is TGTGCCAGCAGCCAAACGCAGGGGAGCTCCTACAATGAGCAGTTCTTC.

The chain joins TRBV5-5 to TRBJ2-3; 7 bases are shared with TRBD2. CDR1 and CDR2 from the germline V gene are SGHKS and YYEKEE (reference sequence). This CDR3 has 14 amino acids. V shed 4 bases and J 5 bases; nucleotides not matched to a gene: 7. In nucleotides, the CDR3 is TGTGCCAGCAGCGTGAGCGGGGCCAGAGATACGCAGTATTTT. It encodes CASSVSGARDTQYF.

The chain joins TRBV19 to TRBJ2-1; 9 nucleotides align to TRBD1. CDR1 is LNHDA, CDR2 SQIVND, per germline (reference sequence). The CDR3 is 15 residues long. V was pared by 10 bases and J by 7 bases, with 14 bases of the junction left unmatched. CDR3 DNA: TGTGCCATTTCCAACCGGGGACAGGGAGGGAATGAGCAGTTCTTC. As protein: CAISNRGQGGNEQFF. Filled out from reference TRBV19 and TRBJ2-1, the complete variable domain reads DGGITQSPKYLFRKEGQNVTLSCEQNLNHDAMYWYRQDPGQGLRLIYYSQIVNDFQKGDIAEGYSVSREKKESFPLTVTSAQKNPTAFYLCAISNRGQGGNEQFFGPGTRLTVL.

The chain uses TRBV5-1 and TRBJ2-3; 9 bases line up with TRBD2. The CDR3 has 18 residues. The V and J ends lost 2 bases and 0 bases, in that order; junction bases with no gene match: 10. Germline V lookup: CDR1 SGHRS, CDR2 YFSETQ. CDR3 nucleotide sequence: TGCGCCAGCAGCTTCTGGCTAGCGGGGAGGGGTAGCACAGATACGCAGTATTTT. It encodes CASSFWLAGRGSTDTQYF.

The chain links TRBV6-6 to TRBJ2-1, with a weak D call TRBD1 (6 bases). V was cut by 8 bases and J by 4 bases, with 21 bases left in between. The germline gives CDR1 MNHNY, CDR2 SVGAGI (reference sequence). CDR3 size: 16 residues. CDR3 region: CASLDSLPTLYNEQFF. For the CDR3, the DNA is TGTGCCAGCTTGGACAGTCTGCCAACCCTTTACAATGAGCAGTTCTTC.

The table lists this clone with a count of one. This chain connects TRBV13 to TRBJ2-1, with D perhaps TRBD1 or TRBD2 (5 bases each). The CDR3 length is 15 residues. Germline CDR1 and CDR2: PRHDT and FYEKMQ (reference sequence). V was cut by 5 bases and J by 0 bases, with 11 bases left in between. The CDR3 region has the DNA TGTGCCAGCAGCCCGGGGCGAAGCTCCTACAATGAGCAGTTCTTC. Translating it yields CASSPGRSSYNEQFF.

This chain uses TRBV21-1 with TRBJ2-1. TRBV21-1 is tagged as a pseudogene. This CDR3 is built from 16 residues. CDR3 nucleotide sequence: TGTGCCAGCAGCCGGTGGGTCACTGCCATGGCCAATGAGCAGTTCTTC. This codes for CASSRWVTAMANEQFF.

The chain recombines TRBV5-1 with TRBJ1-4; no definite D call. The V and J ends lost 4 bases and 4 bases respectively, with 11 bases between them. CDR3 length equals 14 residues. Germline V gives CDR1 SGHRS, CDR2 YFSETQ. For the CDR3, the DNA is TGCGCCAGCAGCGAGCGGGCCCGTAATGAAAAACTGTTTTTT. It encodes CASSERARNEKLFF.

A note on this clone: In the same sample, other DNA sequences code for this CDR3. The J gene is TRBJ2-7, the V gene TRBV28; D ambiguous. The CDR3 is 10 amino acids. With 5 bases removed from V and 3 bases from J, the gap between germline ends came to 2 bases. Germline CDR1 reads MDHEN; CDR2 reads SYDVKM. The CDR3 loop reads CASSHYEQYF. The DNA of the CDR3 is TGTGCCAGCAGTCACTACGAGCAGTACTTC. The full variable domain, rest sourced from reference TRBV28 and TRBJ2-7, is DVKVTQSSRYLVKRTGEKVFLECVQDMDHENMFWYRQDPGLGLRLIYFSYDVKMKEKGDIPEGYSVSREKKERFSLILESASTNQTSMYLCASSHYEQYFGPGTRLTVT.

V usage is TRBV5-1 and J usage is TRBJ2-1, with D maybe TRBD1 (5 bases). There are 15 residues in the CDR3. The germline V gene has CDR1 SGHRS and CDR2 YFSETQ. V gave up 1 base and J gave up 3 bases, with 11 bases separating them. CDR3 sequence (DNA): TGCGCCAGCAGCTTGTCAGGACACTACTACAATGAGCAGTTCTTC. Encoded protein: CASSLSGHYYNEQFF.

The J gene is TRBJ2-5, the V gene TRBV6-1; tentative D call: TRBD2 (5 bases). Germline V gene lookup returns CDR1 MNHNS and CDR2 SASEGT. The ends were cut back, 2 bases at V and 5 bases at J, with 15 bases in the middle. This CDR3 is 15 amino acids long. CDR3 in amino acids: CASSEPRVEEETQYF. DNA of the CDR3: TGTGCCAGCAGTGAACCGCGGGTGGAGGAGGAGACCCAGTACTTC.

The CDR3 bases are TGTGCCTGGAGTTTAGTGCCCGGGGAGCTGTTTTTT. Translation gives CAWSLVPGELFF. V usage is TRBV30 and J usage is TRBJ2-2; D call uncertain. This CDR3 is built from 12 residues. Deletions cut 2 bases from V and 6 bases from J, with 7 bases between. CDR1 and CDR2 (germline): GTSNPN, SVGIG (reference sequence). The complete variable domain, with remaining parts taken from reference TRBV30 and TRBJ2-2, reads SQTIHQWPATLVQPVGSPLSLECTVEGTSNPNLYWYRQAAGRGLQLLFYSVGIGQISSEVPQNLSASRPQDRQFILSSKKLLLSDSGFYLCAWSLVPGELFFGEGSRLTVL.

The genes are TRBV28 and TRBJ2-5; 8 nucleotides agree with TRBD1. This CDR3 spans 16 amino acids. Germline-derived CDR1 and CDR2 are MDHEN and SYDVKM. With V trimmed by 4 bases and J by 2 bases, 9 bases remained unmatched. CDR3 in DNA: TGTGCCAGCAGTTCCTCCGGGACAGGAAAACAAGAGACCCAGTACTTC. This codes for CASSSSGTGKQETQYF.

V gene TRBV6-5 combines with J gene TRBJ1-4, with D unresolved. The V end lost 8 bases, the J end lost 4 bases, and 8 bases lay between the germline ends. The CDR3 is made up of 12 amino acids. The germline gives CDR1 MNHEY, CDR2 SVGAGI. The DNA of the CDR3 is TGTGCCAGCCGGGCCCTTAATGAAAAACTGTTTTTT. Translating it yields CASRALNEKLFF.

In nucleotides, the CDR3 is TGTGCCAGCAGCCGTTGGACTAGCAGCCCCTACGAGCAGTACTTC. Protein: CASSRWTSSPYEQYF. This chain connects TRBV5-6 to TRBJ2-7; 8 positions agree with TRBD2. V lost 4 bases to trimming and J lost 2 bases; unmatched junction nucleotides: 8. The germline V gene has CDR1 SGHDT and CDR2 YYEEEE. This CDR3 region has 15 residues.

V and J are TRBV28 and TRBJ2-1, with 9 positions matching TRBD1. The ends lost 4 bases at V and 5 bases at J; junction bases unmatched: 9. Germline assignment: CDR1 MDHEN and CDR2 SYDVKM. This CDR3 is built from 16 residues. The chain's CDR3 is CASSSPLQGAHNEQFF. CDR3 in DNA: TGTGCCAGCAGTTCCCCCTTACAGGGGGCCCACAATGAGCAGTTCTTC.

The V gene is TRBV19, the J gene TRBJ2-5; 7 bases are shared with TRBD2. V gave up 4 bases and J gave up 4 bases; unmatched junction bases: 12. The CDR3 covers 16 residues. Germline CDR1 LNHDA, CDR2 SQIVND (reference sequence). The CDR3 region is CASSTTPGLPIETQYF. The CDR3 nucleotides read TGTGCCAGTAGTACCACCCCGGGACTACCCATAGAGACCCAGTACTTC.

The CDR3 loop reads CASSIDSTLRFEQFF. CDR3 in DNA: TGTGCCAGTAGTATTGACAGCACCCTTCGGTTTGAGCAGTTCTTC. The rearrangement uses TRBV19 and TRBJ2-1; D perhaps matches TRBD1 (5 bases). The length of the CDR3 is 15 residues. Germline values: CDR1 LNHDA, CDR2 SQIVND (reference sequence). V was trimmed by 3 bases and J by 9 bases, leaving 18 bases between them.